These 25 T cell receptor beta chains came from one sample sequenced in a study of CD8 T cells in Susac syndrome. RNA amounts of roughly 0.45 to 1 ug underwent reverse transcription with random hexamers. Each CDR3 protein gets one entry after TCRdb re-called the immunoSEQ multiplex PCR reads with MiXCR. The data contain more than 110,000 distinct CDR3 sequences, 95% of them singletons. The sample comprised CD4+ T cells from PBMCs. The receptors shown here come from a human donor with Susac syndrome.

The chain couples TRBV29-1 to TRBJ1-5; D remains unclear. The V end was cut by 3 bases, the J end by 7 bases, with 10 bases between. Germline CDR1 SQVTM, CDR2 ANQGSEA. The CDR3 is 12 residues long. The CDR3 DNA is TGCAGCGTTGAGGTCCATGGGCAGCCCCAGCATTTT. Translated, it gives CSVEVHGQPQHF.

This rearrangement joins TRBV30 to TRBJ2-7; D may be TRBD2 (7 bases). The germline V and J ends were trimmed by 1 base and 2 bases, with 12 bases remaining between them. The CDR3 runs 14 residues. Germline CDR1 GTSNPN, CDR2 SVGIG (reference sequence). The CDR3 spells CAWSEGGRAYEQYF. In DNA form, the CDR3 reads TGTGCCTGGAGTGAGGGGGGGAGGGCCTACGAGCAGTACTTC. The whole variable domain, filled in from reference TRBV30 and TRBJ2-7, reads SQTIHQWPATLVQPVGSPLSLECTVEGTSNPNLYWYRQAAGRGLQLLFYSVGIGQISSEVPQNLSASRPQDRQFILSSKKLLLSDSGFYLCAWSEGGRAYEQYFGPGTRLTVT.

The chain has TRBV7-2 and TRBJ1-1; D unclear. V was cut by 5 bases and J by 7 bases, with 14 bases left in between. The CDR3 is 13 amino acids. Germline V gene data show CDR1 as SGHTA and CDR2 as FQGNSA. As DNA, the CDR3 is TGTGCCAGCAGCCTAGGTTGGGGTCTTGAAGCTTTCTTT. Translation: CASSLGWGLEAFF.

The chain joins TRBV6-2 or TRBV6-3 to TRBJ2-1, with D possibly matching TRBD2 (5 bases). Trimming stripped 4 bases from V and 5 bases from J, with 9 bases between. Germline loops: CDR1 MNHEY, CDR2 SVGEGT. This CDR3 region has 13 residues. The CDR3 DNA reads as TGTGCCAGCAGTTCAGACGGGGACAATGAGCAGTTCTTC. Its protein product is CASSSDGDNEQFF.

This clonotype was recorded once. This chain uses TRBV25-1 with TRBJ2-7; 9 positions agree with TRBD2. The germline V gene has CDR1 MGHDK and CDR2 SYGVNS. J lost 3 bases, V lost 3 bases, and 18 bases had no gene match. The CDR3 runs 19 residues. CDR3 loop: CASSDTGTEEAGGLYEQYF. DNA of the CDR3: TGTGCCAGCAGTGATACCGGGACTGAAGAAGCGGGGGGTCTCTACGAGCAGTACTTC.

The rearrangement links TRBV12-3 or TRBV12-4 to TRBJ2-7; 7 bases are shared with TRBD1. V lost 7 bases and J lost 2; bases outside the gene matches: 5. The CDR3 extends over 13 amino acids. The CDR3 is CASMKGAAYEQYF. The CDR3 nucleotides read TGTGCCAGCATGAAGGGGGCAGCCTACGAGCAGTACTTC.

J is TRBJ2-3 and V is TRBV7-9, with a possible D match to TRBD1 (6 bases). The CDR3 has 13 amino acids. Per germline, CDR1 SEHNR and CDR2 FQNEAQ (reference sequence). CDR3 sequence reads: CAEGRTATDTQYF. The CDR3 DNA reads as TGTGCAGAAGGACGGACAGCCACAGATACGCAGTATTTT.

About this clonotype: One junction end does not reproduce the germline sequence, and a read error may be involved. The rearrangement links TRBV29-1 to TRBJ1-1; the D gene is possibly TRBD1 (6 bases). Germline V lookup: CDR1 SQVTM, CDR2 ANQGSEA. CDR3 length: 12 residues. The CDR3 bases are TGCAGCGTCGAAGGGGGGGCTCGTGAAGCTTTCTTT. Protein sequence: CSVEGGAREAFF.

The chain's CDR3 is CSARGGGVGTEAFF. CDR3 DNA: TGCAGTGCTAGAGGAGGTGGGGTGGGGACTGAAGCTTTCTTT. The chain couples TRBV20-1 to TRBJ1-1; D gene uncertain. The CDR3 covers 14 residues. V was trimmed by 1 base and J by 5 bases, leaving 14 bases between them. The germline V gene has CDR1 DFQATT and CDR2 SNEGSKA (reference sequence).

The chain couples TRBV10-3 to TRBJ2-3; D is unresolved. The CDR3 length is 15 residues. V lost 2 bases and J lost 2, with 11 bases in between. CDR1 is ENHRY, CDR2 SYGVKD, per germline. The CDR3 sequence: CAISESSNPTDTQYF. Here the CDR3 DNA reads TGTGCCATCAGTGAGAGCTCAAACCCCACAGATACGCAGTATTTT.

This CDR3 reads CASSARLGGGLDTQYF. CDR3 in DNA: TGTGCCAGCAGCGCGCGCTTAGGCGGGGGCCTGGATACGCAGTATTTT. The V gene is TRBV7-2, the J gene TRBJ2-3; possibly TRBD2 for D (7 bases). The CDR3 loop spans 16 amino acids. V lost 5 bases and J lost 6, with 21 bases in between. CDR1 and CDR2 (germline): SGHTA, FQGNSA.

V is TRBV9 and J is TRBJ2-2; TRBD1 agrees at 8 bases. Per the germline V gene, CDR1 is SGDLS and CDR2 is YYNGEE. V lost 2 bases and J lost 7; bases outside the gene matches: 7. The CDR3 totals 15 residues. The CDR3 nucleotides read TGTGCCAGCAGCGTCAACAGGGGGAAAGGCGGGGAGCTGTTTTTT. This encodes CASSVNRGKGGELFF.

This clonotype occurred once. The chain couples TRBV4-1 to TRBJ2-7; D possibly matches TRBD1 or TRBD2 (5 bases each). Germline CDR1 and CDR2: MGHRA and YSYEKL. Trimming took off 5 bases at V and 3 bases at J, with 14 bases between the two ends. The CDR3 is 14 amino acids. The CDR3 DNA follows: TGCGCCAGCAGCGCACCGGGACGGAACTACGAGCAGTACTTC. Translated, it gives CASSAPGRNYEQYF.

The chain couples TRBV29-1 to TRBJ2-2; 10 positions agree with TRBD2. Germline V gene lookup returns CDR1 SQVTM and CDR2 ANQGSEA. V shed 4 bases and J 2 bases; nucleotides not matched to a gene: 4. CDR3 length: 15 residues. CDR3 loop: CSVASLAGNTGELFF. CDR3 bases: TGCAGCGTTGCATCACTAGCGGGAAACACCGGGGAGCTGTTTTTT.

V gene TRBV7-8 combines with J gene TRBJ2-7; 7 bases agree with TRBD2. The J segment lost 7 bases and the V segment lost 5 bases, leaving 5 bases of the junction unmatched. The germline V gene encodes CDR1 SGHVS and CDR2 FQNEAQ. This CDR3 has 12 amino acids. CDR3 amino acids: CASSPGGEEQYF. CDR3 sequence (DNA): TGTGCCAGCAGCCCTGGGGGGGAGGAGCAGTACTTC. Full variable domain (rest looked up from reference TRBV7-8 and TRBJ2-7): GAGVSQSPRYKVAKRGQDVALRCDPISGHVSLFWYQQALGQGPEFLTYFQNEAQLDKSGLPSDRFFAERPEGSVSTLKIQRTQQEDSAVYLCASSPGGEEQYFGPGTRLTVT.

The chain joins TRBV12-3 or TRBV12-4 to TRBJ2-4, with 8 bases identical to TRBD2. V lost 8 bases, J lost 7 bases, and 13 bases stayed unmatched. This CDR3 comprises 15 residues. CDR3 residues: CASFQSGSRSNIQYF. Written as DNA, the CDR3 is TGTGCCAGCTTTCAGAGCGGGAGCAGGTCGAACATTCAGTACTTC.

This clonotype was seen just once. The chain joins TRBV20-1 to TRBJ1-1; the match to TRBD1 covers 8 bases. J was trimmed by 6 bases and V by 6 bases; bases with no gene match: 9. The CDR3 extends over 13 amino acids. In germline, CDR1 is DFQATT, CDR2 SNEGSKA (reference sequence). CDR3 sequence: CSARTGSLAEAFF. The DNA of the CDR3 is TGCAGTGCCCGGACAGGGTCGCTTGCTGAAGCTTTCTTT.

This clonotype has more than one count but fewer than ten. The chain uses TRBV18 and TRBJ1-5; D gene unclear. The germline V gene has CDR1 KGHSH and CDR2 LQKENI. The CDR3 length is 13 residues. The V and J ends lost 8 bases and 2 bases respectively, with 10 bases between them. The CDR3 reads CASTDNRNQPQHF. The CDR3 DNA is TGTGCCAGCACCGACAATCGCAATCAGCCCCAGCATTTT. Based on the CDR3 plus reference TRBV18 and TRBJ1-5, the full variable domain is NAGVMQNPRHLVRRRGQEARLRCSPMKGHSHVYWYRQLPEEGLKFMVYLQKENIIDESGMPKERFSAEFPKEGPSILRIQQVVRGDSAAYFCASTDNRNQPQHFGDGTRLSIL.

In nucleotides, the CDR3 is TGTGCCACCAGCAGAGGACCCAGCGGGACCGACGAGCAGTACTTC. This gives the protein CATSRGPSGTDEQYF. V gene TRBV15 combines with J gene TRBJ2-7; TRBD2 matches at 7 bases. CDR1 is LNHNV and CDR2 is YYDKDF in the germline V gene (reference sequence). V shed 1 base and J 5 bases; nucleotides not matched to a gene: 8. This CDR3 comprises 15 residues.

This rearrangement joins TRBV9 to TRBJ2-5; D is perhaps TRBD1 or TRBD2 (7 bases each). Germline V gives CDR1 SGDLS, CDR2 YYNGEE. The length of the CDR3 is 16 residues. V was clipped by 4 bases and J by 4 bases, with 20 bases between them. CDR3 nucleotide sequence: TGTGCCAGCAGCCTAAACCAGGGGGGGGGCCGAGAGACCCAGTACTTC. It yields the protein CASSLNQGGGRETQYF.

V is TRBV20-1 and J is TRBJ1-1; a weak D match, TRBD1 (6 bases). CDR1 is DFQATT, CDR2 SNEGSKA, per germline (reference sequence). This CDR3 is 13 amino acids long. The V end lost 7 bases, the J end lost 3 bases, and 15 bases lay between the germline ends. The CDR3 DNA reads TGCAGTGTTCCACAGGGTTGGTACACTGAAGCTTTCTTT. Translating it yields CSVPQGWYTEAFF.

The rearrangement joins TRBV20-1 to TRBJ2-5, with D possibly matching TRBD1 (5 bases). Per the germline V gene, CDR1 is DFQATT and CDR2 is SNEGSKA (reference sequence). The CDR3 covers 12 residues. V shed 4 bases and J shed 3 bases, with 9 bases lying between them. The CDR3 reads CSANVREETQYF. CDR3 nucleotides: TGCAGTGCTAACGTCAGGGAAGAGACCCAGTACTTC.

The chain recombines TRBV12-3 or TRBV12-4 with TRBJ2-1; no clear D. V was pared by 3 bases and J by 5 bases, with 17 bases between. CDR3 length: 16 residues. The CDR3, as DNA: TGTGCCAGCAGTTTTGGGCAGACCGAGGAAAACAATGAGCAGTTCTTC. Its translation is CASSFGQTEENNEQFF.

This clonotype was seen once. This chain uses TRBV30 with TRBJ1-5; D is unresolved. Trimming took off 2 bases at V and 1 base at J, with 3 bases between the two ends. CDR1 is GTSNPN and CDR2 is SVGIG in the germline V gene (reference sequence). The CDR3 length is 12 residues. The CDR3 nucleotides read TGTGCCTGGAGTCAAAGCAATCAGCCCCAGCATTTT. Amino acids: CAWSQSNQPQHF.

J is TRBJ2-2 and V is TRBV9, with D perhaps matching TRBD2 (6 bases). The CDR3 totals 16 residues. V dropped 3 bases and J dropped 2 bases, with 14 bases sitting between them. The germline V gene has CDR1 SGDLS and CDR2 YYNGEE. The CDR3 sequence is CASSASGAVNTGELFF. CDR3 sequence (DNA): TGTGCCAGCAGCGCCTCGGGAGCAGTAAACACCGGGGAGCTGTTTTTT.